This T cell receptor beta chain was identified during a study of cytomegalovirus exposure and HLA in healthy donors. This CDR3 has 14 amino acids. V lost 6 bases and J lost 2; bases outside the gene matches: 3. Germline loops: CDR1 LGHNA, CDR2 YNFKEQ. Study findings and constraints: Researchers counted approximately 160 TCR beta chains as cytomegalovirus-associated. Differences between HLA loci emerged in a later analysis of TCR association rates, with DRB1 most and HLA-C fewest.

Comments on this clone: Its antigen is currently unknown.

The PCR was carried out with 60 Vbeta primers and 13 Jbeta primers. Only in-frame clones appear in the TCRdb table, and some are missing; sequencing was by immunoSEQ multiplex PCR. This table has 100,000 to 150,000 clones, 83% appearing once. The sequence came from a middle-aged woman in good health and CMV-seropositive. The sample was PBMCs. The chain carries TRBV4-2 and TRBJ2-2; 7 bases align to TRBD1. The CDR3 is CASRPGGNTGELFF. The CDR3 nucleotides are TGTGCCAGCAGGCCAGGGGGAAACACCGGGGAGCTGTTTTTT.